These T cell receptor beta chains were read from a single sample in a study of blood T cell repertoires in COVID-19. Assay used: immunoSEQ multiplex PCR; TCRdb lists only in-frame clones, some missing. The sample carries 60,000 to 90,000 clones, 80% to 95% recorded once. The sequenced sample consisted of peripheral blood. The source is a woman over 75 with acute or convalescent COVID-19. CDR3s include the opening cysteine and the closing phenylalanine or tryptophan. A D gene is named only where the DNA matches it firmly. Clone size is given for some rows only: seen once, a few or many times, or a class if the clone is expanded.

TRBD1	NA	TRBJ2-3	TRBV10-3	CAISRQGTSTDTQYF	TGTGCCATCAGTCGACAGGGGACAAGCACAGATACGCAGTATTTT
NA	NA	TRBJ1-2	TRBV15	CATSRENRAPTIYTF	TGTGCCACCAGCAGAGAAAATCGGGCCCCGACTATCTACACCTTC
TRBD1	NA	TRBJ2-2	TRBV19	CASRGQGGSLTGELFF	TGTGCCTCCAGGGGACAGGGAGGCTCCCTCACCGGGGAGCTGTTTTTT
NA	NA	TRBJ2-2	TRBV12-3/TRBV12-4	CAIEFINTGELFF	TGTGCCATCGAGTTTATTAACACCGGGGAGCTGTTTTTT
TRBD1	NA	TRBJ1-2	TRBV7-2	CASSPQGAGANYGYTF	TGTGCCAGCAGCCCACAGGGGGCCGGAGCTAACTATGGCTACACCTTC
NA	NA	TRBJ2-2	TRBV29-1	CSVGGRGELFF	TGCAGCGTTGGGGGGCGCGGGGAGCTGTTTTTT
NA	NA	TRBJ1-6	TRBV27	CATGSKTGIGYNSPLHF	TGTGCCACCGGAAGTAAAACAGGAATCGGATATAATTCACCCCTCCACTTT
NA	NA	TRBJ2-4	TRBV5-8	CASSLVIGARAKNIQYF	TGTGCCAGCAGCTTGGTAATTGGGGCTCGGGCCAAAAACATTCAGTACTTC
NA	NA	TRBJ2-1	TRBV7-6	CASSLAGRRDEQFF	TGTGCCAGCAGCTTAGCAGGGAGAAGGGATGAGCAGTTCTTC
TRBD2	NA	TRBJ2-1	TRBV4-3	CASSQVPPGGIYNEQFF	TGCGCCAGCAGCCAAGTCCCTCCGGGGGGGATATACAATGAGCAGTTCTTC
NA	NA	TRBJ2-2	TRBV9	CASSSGTLSTGELFF	TGTGCCAGCAGCTCGGGAACCCTGAGCACCGGGGAGCTGTTTTTT
NA	NA	TRBJ2-3	TRBV6-5	CASRVSGGTDTQYF	TGTGCCAGCAGGGTCTCCGGGGGCACAGATACGCAGTATTTT
TRBD1	NA	TRBJ1-6	TRBV5-6	CASSHRGSNSPLHF	TGTGCCAGCAGCCACAGGGGTAGTAATTCACCCCTCCACTTT
TRBD1	few	TRBJ1-5	TRBV6-1	CASSGTGGIGNQPQHF	TGTGCCAGCAGTGGAACAGGGGGCATTGGCAATCAGCCCCAGCATTTT
TRBD1	once	TRBJ1-2	TRBV6-6	CASRQGTLANYGYTF	TGTGCCAGCAGACAGGGGACCCTAGCTAACTATGGCTACACCTTC
NA	NA	TRBJ2-2	TRBV3-1/TRBV3-2	CASSQENFGRAHGELFF	TGTGCCAGCAGCCAAGAAAATTTCGGGAGAGCGCACGGGGAGCTGTTTTTT